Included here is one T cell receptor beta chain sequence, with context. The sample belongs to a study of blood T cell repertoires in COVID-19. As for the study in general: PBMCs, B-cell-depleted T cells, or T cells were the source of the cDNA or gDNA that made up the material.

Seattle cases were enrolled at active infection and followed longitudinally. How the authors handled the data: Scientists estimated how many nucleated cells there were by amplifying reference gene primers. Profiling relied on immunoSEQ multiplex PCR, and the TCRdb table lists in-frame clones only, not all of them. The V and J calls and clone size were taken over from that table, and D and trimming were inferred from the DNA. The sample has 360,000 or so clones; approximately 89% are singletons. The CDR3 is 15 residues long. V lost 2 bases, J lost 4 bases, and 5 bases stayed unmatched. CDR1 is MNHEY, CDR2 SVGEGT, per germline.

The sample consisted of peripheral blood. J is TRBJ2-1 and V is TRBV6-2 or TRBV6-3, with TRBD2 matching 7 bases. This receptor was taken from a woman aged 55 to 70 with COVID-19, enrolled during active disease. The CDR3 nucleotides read TGTGCCAGCAGTTACGGTCCTAGCGGATACAATGAGCAGTTCTTC. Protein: CASSYGPSGYNEQFF.